One and the same sample provided the 2 T cell receptor beta chains below, sequenced in a study of cytomegalovirus exposure and HLA in healthy donors. The PCR made use of 60 Vbeta and 13 Jbeta primers. Clones were read by immunoSEQ multiplex PCR, and TCRdb kept only the in-frame ones, dropping some. The sample has 140,000 to 150,000 clones; 65% to 85% are singletons. The sequencing sample was made of PBMCs. These receptors were taken from a woman aged 40 to 50 in good health and CMV-seropositive.

The chain carries TRBV30 and TRBJ1-1; 8 bases align to TRBD1. V was pared by 7 bases and J by 10 bases, with 5 bases of the junction left unmatched. This CDR3 region has 10 residues. The V gene's germline CDR1 is GTSNPN and CDR2 SVGIG (reference sequence). CDR3 in amino acids: CAFSGGAAFF. The CDR3 DNA reads TGTGCCTTTTCAGGGGGCGCAGCTTTCTTT.

This clone appeared a single time. The chain recombines TRBV18 with TRBJ2-2; a possible D gene is TRBD1 (6 bases). The V end lost 5 bases, the J end lost 7 bases, and 14 bases lay between the germline ends. Germline values: CDR1 KGHSH, CDR2 LQKENI. The CDR3 spans 14 residues. CDR3 in DNA: TGTGCCAGCTCAAACAGGGAGATAAGCGGGGAGCTGTTTTTT. This translates into CASSNREISGELFF.